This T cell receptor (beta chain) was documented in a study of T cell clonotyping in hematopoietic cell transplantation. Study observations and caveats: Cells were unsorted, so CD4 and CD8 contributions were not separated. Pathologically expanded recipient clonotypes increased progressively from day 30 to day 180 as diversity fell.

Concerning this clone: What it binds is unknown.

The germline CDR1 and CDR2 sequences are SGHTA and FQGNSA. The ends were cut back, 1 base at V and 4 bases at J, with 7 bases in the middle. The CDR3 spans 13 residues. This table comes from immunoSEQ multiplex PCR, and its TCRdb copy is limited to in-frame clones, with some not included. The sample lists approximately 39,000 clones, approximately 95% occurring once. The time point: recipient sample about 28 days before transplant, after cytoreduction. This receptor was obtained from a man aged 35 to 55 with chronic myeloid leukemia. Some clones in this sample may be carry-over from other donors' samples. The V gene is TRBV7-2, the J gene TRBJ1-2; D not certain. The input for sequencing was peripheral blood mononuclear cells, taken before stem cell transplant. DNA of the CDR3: TGTGCCAGCAGCTTAGAGTCGGTCTATGGCTACACCTTC. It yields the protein CASSLESVYGYTF.